This TCR beta chain comes out of a study of CD8 T cells in ankylosing spondylitis. Libraries for TCR beta were made by quantitative 5'-RACE with molecular barcodes. TCRdb processed the 5' RACE reads anew with MiXCR; each CDR3 protein has one entry. Of a few hundred thousand distinct CDR3 sequences listed, about 20% are singletons. This clonotype was seen a few times. The antigen is not known. Study findings and constraints: Matched ankylosing spondylitis synovial fluid reportedly contained a significantly enriched population of disease-linked clones. CD8+ cells made up the disease-linked clones, which were relatively rare in peripheral blood. Certain motif variants had earlier appeared in reactive arthritis synovial fluid and blood.

The germline CDR1 and CDR2 sequences are LGHDT and YNNKEL (reference sequence). The CDR3 is 15 residues long. V lost 3 bases and J lost 4, with 12 bases in between. The J gene is TRBJ2-2, the V gene TRBV3-1; weak D call: TRBD2 (6 bases). The sample taken for sequencing was blood, either unsorted or a sorted T cell fraction (not recorded which). The clonotype comes from a female donor with ankylosing spondylitis or in good health (not recorded which). CDR3 nucleotides: TGTGCCAGCAGCCATAGGAGGGGTCCCACCGGGGAGCTGTTTTTT. Protein sequence: CASSHRRGPTGELFF.